This T cell receptor (beta chain) stems from a study of graft-versus-host responses after intestinal transplantation. Turning to this clone: What it binds is unknown.

V lost 10 bases to trimming and J lost 8 bases, with 3 bases between them. In germline, CDR1 is SEHNR, CDR2 FQNEAQ (reference sequence). The CDR3 runs to 8 residues. Profiling relied on immunoSEQ multiplex PCR, and the TCRdb table lists in-frame clones only, not all of them. The sample has 95,000 to 150,000 clones, over 80% seen once. The TCR originated in a human donor who received an intestinal transplant. The material sequenced was unstimulated CD4+ T cells sorted from spleen or lymph node cells, taken before intestinal transplant. The rearrangement joins TRBV7-9 to TRBJ2-1, with D unresolved. CDR3: CAIYEQFF. The CDR3 DNA reads TGTGCCATCTATGAGCAGTTCTTC.